This TCR beta chain was obtained from a study of blood T cell repertoires in COVID-19. Study background: T cells, B-cell-depleted T cells, or PBMCs provided the cDNA or gDNA that served as material.

The data were produced by immunoSEQ multiplex PCR, yet TCRdb's version contains in-frame clones alone and is incomplete. The data show around 16,000 clones, approximately 78% seen once. Per the germline V gene, CDR1 is SGHRS and CDR2 is YFSETQ. V shed 4 bases, J shed 2 bases, and the junction held 2 bases outside the gene matches. This CDR3 has 15 residues. Material for sequencing was peripheral blood. The TCR originated in a man aged 80 or over with active or convalescent COVID-19. The rearrangement links TRBV5-1 to TRBJ2-1; 11 bases agree with TRBD1. CDR3 region: CASSQDRGPYNEQFF. DNA of the CDR3: TGCGCCAGCAGCCAGGACAGGGGGCCCTACAATGAGCAGTTCTTC.